Below are 32 T cell receptor beta chains sequenced from a single sample in a study of blood T cell repertoires in COVID-19. Sequencing used immunoSEQ multiplex PCR; TCRdb keeps in-frame clones, though not all of them. The sample has about 41,000 clones, under 80% seen once. Sequencing was carried out using peripheral blood. The receptors were sampled from a man older than 75 with acute or convalescent COVID-19.

This chain uses TRBV10-3 with TRBJ2-7, with D tentatively TRBD2 (6 bases). Trimming removed 0 bases at V and 7 bases at J, with 19 bases between. From germline, CDR1 is ENHRY and CDR2 SYGVKD. The CDR3 loop spans 16 amino acids. CDR3 protein: CAISESQRRGPGEQYF. The CDR3 region has the DNA TGTGCCATCAGTGAGTCGCAAAGGAGGGGCCCCGGGGAGCAGTACTTC.

This clone has more than one count but fewer than ten. The rearrangement joins TRBV5-4 to TRBJ2-7, with TRBD2 identical over 10 bases. This CDR3 has 15 amino acids. The V gene's germline CDR1 is SGHNT and CDR2 YYREEE (reference sequence). Trimming took 4 bases from V and 1 from J; bases not matched to a gene: 5. CDR3 region: CASSGRTSGSYEQYF. The CDR3, as DNA: TGTGCCAGCAGCGGACGGACTAGCGGTTCCTACGAGCAGTACTTC.

The chain uses TRBV7-2 and TRBJ2-5; D perhaps matches TRBD1 (7 bases). Looked up from germline, CDR1 is SGHTA and CDR2 is FQGNSA. Between the trimmed V and J ends, which lost 3 bases and 3 bases, there was a span of 11 bases. The CDR3 has 14 residues. CDR3 bases: TGTGCCAGCAGCTTGGGCGGGACAGAAGAGACCCAGTACTTC. Translating gives CASSLGGTEETQYF.

The chain joins TRBV3-1 (or the pseudogene TRBV3-2) to TRBJ2-5, with D unresolved. Trimming took 1 base from V and 5 from J, leaving 8 bases between them. Germline assignment: CDR1 LGHDT and CDR2 YNNKEL (reference sequence). This CDR3 comprises 13 residues. For the CDR3, the DNA is TGTGCCAGCAGCCAAGGGCCCCAGGAGACCCAGTACTTC. It yields the protein CASSQGPQETQYF.

The chain combines TRBV2 with TRBJ2-1, with 7 nucleotides matching TRBD2. The CDR3 sequence is 15 residues long. CDR1 and CDR2 from the germline V gene are SNHLY and FYNNEI. V gave up 3 bases and J gave up 0 bases; unmatched junction bases: 2. This chain's CDR3 is CASSEGGLSYNEQFF. CDR3 bases: TGTGCCAGCAGTGAGGGAGGGCTCTCCTACAATGAGCAGTTCTTC.

The J gene is TRBJ2-1, the V gene TRBV6-5, with D maybe TRBD1 (6 bases). Germline lookup yields CDR1 MNHEY and CDR2 SVGAGI. V was shortened by 2 bases and J by 0 bases, with 8 bases between the two germline ends. This CDR3 has 15 amino acids. The CDR3 region is CASSYGGGSYNEQFF. As DNA, the CDR3 is TGTGCCAGCAGTTACGGGGGCGGCTCCTACAATGAGCAGTTCTTC.

The V and J genes are TRBV15 and TRBJ2-2; 7 bases align to TRBD1. The trim removed 6 bases at V and 8 bases at J, leaving 12 bases unmatched. CDR1 is LNHNV and CDR2 is YYDKDF in the germline V gene (reference sequence). The CDR3 extends over 15 amino acids. In nucleotides, the CDR3 is TGTGCCACCAGTACGATACAGGGGCGTACGGGGGAGCTGTTTTTT. It encodes CATSTIQGRTGELFF.

This clone was found once. The V call is TRBV7-9, the J call TRBJ2-7; tentatively, D is TRBD2 (5 bases). V lost 5 bases and J 4 bases, leaving 18 bases between the germline ends. The CDR3 consists of 15 residues. CDR1 SEHNR and CDR2 FQNEAQ come from the germline V gene (reference sequence). CDR3 in DNA: TGTGCCAGCAGCCCGCGGCCGGGGTCGCGGTACGAGCAGTACTTC. It translates to CASSPRPGSRYEQYF.

V and J are TRBV7-8 and TRBJ1-6; 7 bases line up with TRBD1. With V trimmed by 2 bases and J by 9 bases, 4 bases remained unmatched. The CDR3 is made up of 14 amino acids. Germline V gene sequence: CDR1 SGHVS, CDR2 FQNEAQ. The CDR3 spells CASSLLQGSSPLHF. The CDR3 region has the DNA TGTGCCAGCAGCTTACTACAGGGGAGTTCACCCCTCCACTTT.

V usage is TRBV9 and J usage is TRBJ2-1; D may be TRBD2 (5 bases). V was pared by 5 bases and J by 0 bases, with 15 bases between. CDR3 length: 16 residues. Germline-derived CDR1 and CDR2 are SGDLS and YYNGEE. DNA for the CDR3: TGTGCCAGCAGTAGAGGACTGGAGAGCTCCTACAATGAGCAGTTCTTC. Its translation: CASSRGLESSYNEQFF.

The CDR3 region is CASSRGTGPNTEAFF. In DNA form, the CDR3 reads TGTGCCAGCAGCCGAGGGACAGGACCGAACACTGAAGCTTTCTTT. The genes are TRBV5-6 and TRBJ1-1; 8 bases map to TRBD1. Germline assignment: CDR1 SGHDT and CDR2 YYEEEE. The CDR3 extends over 15 amino acids. V lost 4 bases, J lost 1 base, and 6 bases stayed unmatched.

The CDR3: CASRRDLTETQYF. CDR3 nucleotide sequence: TGTGCCAGCAGGCGGGACTTGACGGAGACCCAGTACTTC. The chain employs TRBV6-5 and TRBJ2-5, with a possible D match to TRBD2 (6 bases). CDR1 is MNHEY and CDR2 is SVGAGI in the germline V gene. The CDR3 length is 13 residues. With 6 bases removed from V and 5 bases from J, the gap between germline ends came to 13 bases.

The chain has TRBV28 and TRBJ2-7, with 9 bases lining up with TRBD2. The CDR3 spans 16 residues. Germline-derived CDR1 and CDR2 are MDHEN and SYDVKM. The V gene end was trimmed by 5 bases and the J gene end by 2 bases; junction bases not matched to a gene: 10. For the CDR3, the DNA is TGTGCCAGCAGTCGCCCCCTAGCGGGACCAACCTACGAGCAGTACTTC. Protein product: CASSRPLAGPTYEQYF.

This chain connects TRBV27 to TRBJ2-2, with TRBD1 matching 12 bases. V trimming: 4 bases; J trimming: 5 bases; junction bases outside the gene matches: 14. CDR1 and CDR2 from the germline V gene are MNHEY and SMNVEV (reference sequence). CDR3 length: 19 residues. CDR3 nucleotides: TGTGCCAGCAGTTCCCTCAGTCCGGGGACAGGGGGCAAGACCGGGGAGCTGTTTTTT. It is translated as CASSSLSPGTGGKTGELFF.

The chain links TRBV7-9 to TRBJ1-6; D unclear. Germline lookup yields CDR1 SEHNR and CDR2 FQNEAQ (reference sequence). V was shortened by 0 bases and J by 8 bases, with 11 bases between the two germline ends. The CDR3 runs 15 residues. Written as DNA, the CDR3 is TGTGCCAGCAGCTTAGCCTCGGAGGCGCATTCACCCCTCCACTTT. Amino acids: CASSLASEAHSPLHF.

This clone turned up a few times. J is TRBJ2-3 and V is TRBV3-1 (or the pseudogene TRBV3-2); TRBD2 matches 8 bases. Germline V lookup: CDR1 LGHDT, CDR2 YNNKEL (reference sequence). The trim removed 8 bases at V and 7 bases at J, leaving 14 bases unmatched. The length of the CDR3 is 15 residues. The CDR3 sequence is CASGVVGRVVNTQYF. The CDR3 nucleotides read TGTGCCAGCGGGGTCGTCGGGAGGGTCGTGAATACGCAGTATTTT.

This clone was counted once. The chain couples TRBV4-1 to TRBJ1-6; D remains ambiguous. This CDR3 comprises 11 residues. Germline CDR1 and CDR2: MGHRA and YSYEKL. The germline V and J ends were trimmed by 1 base and 17 bases, with 9 bases remaining between them. In DNA form, the CDR3 reads TGCGCCAGCAGCCAAGTTGGGAGCTTCCACTTT. This sequence encodes CASSQVGSFHF.

In this sample, this clone turned up a few times. The chain employs TRBV7-2 and TRBJ2-3, with 11 bases matching TRBD2. Per germline, CDR1 SGHTA and CDR2 FQGNSA. V lost 5 bases, J lost 1 base, and 8 bases stayed unmatched. The CDR3 is 17 residues long. The CDR3: CASSARPGLAGTDTQYF. CDR3 DNA: TGTGCCAGCAGCGCCCGACCGGGACTAGCGGGCACAGATACGCAGTATTTT.

V and J are TRBV19 and TRBJ2-5; 9 bases map to TRBD1. CDR3 length equals 14 residues. CDR1 is LNHDA and CDR2 is SQIVND in the germline V gene (reference sequence). J was trimmed by 2 bases and V by 3 bases; bases with no gene match: 1. The CDR3 reads CASSIGTGQETQYF. The CDR3 DNA is TGTGCCAGTAGTATTGGGACAGGGCAAGAGACCCAGTACTTC.

The rearrangement uses TRBV5-6 and TRBJ2-1, with TRBD2 as a possible D gene (6 bases). CDR1 is SGHDT and CDR2 is YYEEEE in the germline V gene. The CDR3 covers 18 residues. The V and J ends lost 1 base and 0 bases respectively, with 17 bases between them. In nucleotides, the CDR3 is TGTGCCAGCAGCTTGTTGGGACTTATTCAGAGCTCCTACAATGAGCAGTTCTTC. Encoded protein: CASSLLGLIQSSYNEQFF.

Only one count was recorded for this clone. The chain has TRBV7-9 and TRBJ1-4; no clear D. Germline V gene data show CDR1 as SEHNR and CDR2 as FQNEAQ (reference sequence). The CDR3 runs to 13 residues. V shed 1 base and J shed 4 bases, with 4 bases lying between them. The CDR3 sequence: CASSLDSNEKLFF. In DNA, the CDR3 is TGTGCCAGCAGCTTAGACAGTAATGAAAAACTGTTTTTT. Full variable domain (remainder filled in from reference TRBV7-9 and TRBJ1-4): DTGVSQNPRHKITKRGQNVTFRCDPISEHNRLYWYRQTLGQGPEFLTYFQNEAQLEKSRLLSDRFSAERPKGSFSTLEIQRTEQGDSAMYLCASSLDSNEKLFFGSGTQLSVL.

V gene TRBV28 combines with J gene TRBJ1-2, with D possibly TRBD1 on 5 matching bases. Germline lookup yields CDR1 MDHEN and CDR2 SYDVKM. Trimming left V 7 bases short and J 6 bases short, with 6 bases between. The CDR3 is 10 residues long. CDR3 nucleotides: TGTGCCAGCAACAGGAATGGCTACACCTTC. This codes for CASNRNGYTF.

The chain uses TRBV7-9 and TRBJ2-5, with TRBD2 matching 11 bases. The CDR3 is 16 amino acids. J lost 3 bases, V lost 2 bases, and 5 bases had no gene match. CDR1 is SEHNR and CDR2 is FQNEAQ in the germline V gene (reference sequence). This CDR3 reads CASSLPGTSGKETQYF. The CDR3 DNA follows: TGTGCCAGCAGCTTACCGGGGACTAGCGGAAAAGAGACCCAGTACTTC.

This chain connects TRBV6-5 to TRBJ1-5; 8 positions agree with TRBD1. Germline assignment: CDR1 MNHEY and CDR2 SVGAGI. The CDR3 totals 13 residues. V gave up 6 bases and J gave up 6 bases; unmatched junction bases: 4. CDR3 protein: CASSRDRFQPQHF. In DNA form, the CDR3 reads TGTGCCAGCAGCCGGGACAGGTTTCAGCCCCAGCATTTT.

The chain combines TRBV5-8 with TRBJ2-7; D is perhaps TRBD1 (6 bases). Trimming removed 4 bases from V and 6 bases from J, with 35 bases in between. Per the germline V gene, CDR1 is SGHTS and CDR2 is YDEGEE. The CDR3 consists of 20 residues. DNA for the CDR3: TGTGCCAGCAGCCCCGAGGACAGAATCGCCCTTCCCCTGAAAAAAATCGAGCAGTACTTC. It specifies CASSPEDRIALPLKKIEQYF.

The chain recombines TRBV7-2 with TRBJ1-5; 7 nucleotides line up with TRBD1. J was trimmed by 2 bases and V by 5 bases; bases with no gene match: 3. Germline assignment: CDR1 SGHTA and CDR2 FQGNSA. The CDR3 contains 14 residues. The CDR3, as DNA: TGTGCCAGCAGCATCACAGGGGGCAATCAGCCCCAGCATTTT. Residues: CASSITGGNQPQHF.

V usage is TRBV7-8 and J usage is TRBJ1-2; 9 nucleotides agree with TRBD1. V shed 4 bases, J shed 9 bases, and the junction held 15 bases outside the gene matches. The CDR3 runs to 16 residues. Germline V gene sequence: CDR1 SGHVS, CDR2 FQNEAQ. DNA for the CDR3: TGTGCCAGCAGCTCCCTTGAGGCCGGGACAGGGTCGAGCTACACCTTC. This gives the protein CASSSLEAGTGSSYTF.

The chain carries TRBV6-2 or TRBV6-3 and TRBJ2-3, with a weak D call TRBD2 (5 bases). CDR3 length: 17 amino acids. The germline gives CDR1 MNHEY, CDR2 SVGEGT. V lost 0 bases and J lost 0, with 13 bases in between. The CDR3 protein is CASSYSGGARSTDTQYF. The CDR3 DNA follows: TGTGCCAGCAGTTACTCCGGAGGAGCTCGAAGCACAGATACGCAGTATTTT.

This clone was seen a few times. The chain couples TRBV6-5 to TRBJ2-3; 11 bases are a match to TRBD2. CDR1 is MNHEY, CDR2 SVGAGI, per germline. The J segment lost 5 bases and the V segment lost 8 bases, leaving 6 bases of the junction unmatched. This CDR3 has 14 residues. The CDR3, as DNA: TGTGCCAGCCTCCTAGCGGGAGGTGGAGATACGCAGTATTTT. It specifies CASLLAGGGDTQYF.

This sequence joins TRBV5-4 and TRBJ2-7, with 8 bases matching TRBD1. J gave up 5 bases and V 5 bases, and 9 bases lay outside the gene matches. The CDR3 runs 14 residues. Germline CDR1 reads SGHNT; CDR2 reads YYREEE (reference sequence). DNA of the CDR3: TGTGCCAGCAGACGGACAGGGAGTAAAGACGAGCAGTACTTC. The encoded protein is CASRRTGSKDEQYF. The entire variable domain, with the rest obtained from reference TRBV5-4 and TRBJ2-7, is as follows: ETGVTQSPTHLIKTRGQQVTLRCSSQSGHNTVSWYQQALGQGPQFIFQYYREEENGRGNFPPRFSGLQFPNYSSELNVNALELDDSALYLCASRRTGSKDEQYFGPGTRLTVT.

In this sample, this clone turned up once. Compared with germline, one end of the junction differs, possibly owing to a read error. This chain uses TRBV7-7 with TRBJ2-5; weak D call: TRBD1 (6 bases). The V gene's germline CDR1 is SSHAT and CDR2 FNYEAQ (reference sequence). CDR3 length equals 15 residues. Here the CDR3 DNA reads TGTGCTAGCAGCTTCCCCCCTGGGGGAAAGGGGGCCCAGTACTTC. Its translation: CASSFPPGGKGAQYF.

This chain joins TRBV6-5 and TRBJ1-1; possible D gene TRBD1, 5 bases. Trimming stripped 8 bases from V and 1 base from J, with 11 bases between. Germline values: CDR1 MNHEY, CDR2 SVGAGI. The CDR3 runs to 13 residues. The CDR3 region has the DNA TGTGCCAGCTGGCGGGGGTCGAACACTGAAGCTTTCTTT. It specifies CASWRGSNTEAFF.